The T cell receptor (beta chain) under discussion was sequenced for a study of naive and memory T cell subsets. An equimolar mix of two oligonucleotides served as the beta constant-region primer for TRBC1 and TRBC2. TCRdb called the UMI-ligation and nested PCR reads again in MiXCR, with one record for every CDR3 protein. There are roughly 31,000 distinct CDR3 sequences in the sample; about 10% occur only once, and around a sixth lies in the top ten. This CDR3 spans 14 amino acids. The germline V gene encodes CDR1 ENHRY and CDR2 SYGVKD. J lost 4 bases, V lost 6 bases, and 5 bases had no gene match. From the second PCR step, alpha and beta chains were amplified apart.

Sequenced: effector memory CD4+ T cells from blood. Specified subset: effector memory, CD45RA- CD27-. The chain employs TRBV10-3 and TRBJ2-3; TRBD2 matches 9 bases. This clonotype was obtained from a human donor in good health. CDR3 in DNA: TGTGCCATCAGCGAGCGGGGGGTCCCAGATACGCAGTATTTT. This codes for CAISERGVPDTQYF.